The present entry profiles one TCR beta chain with its context. The antigen is unknown. This entry is derived from a study of shared clonotypes between healthy human individuals. CDR3 size: 18 residues. Germline V gene data show CDR1 as SGHDT and CDR2 as YYEEEE. The V end lost 0 bases, the J end lost 1 base, and 18 bases lay between the germline ends. Repertoires were generated with immunoSEQ multiplex PCR, while TCRdb's copy carries only in-frame clones and drops some. The sample consists of fewer than 3 million clones, roughly 92% of them appearing once. Overall study results and limits: Unshared clonotypes carried lower generation probabilities than those common to all four donors.

The material sequenced was naive CD4+ T cells from PBMCs. Noted subset: CD45RA+ positively selected. The chain carries TRBV5-6 and TRBJ2-3; D is possibly TRBD2 (6 bases). The clonotype comes from a man aged 18-30 years in good health. Some clones in this sample may be carry-over from other donors' samples. Here the CDR3 DNA reads TGTGCCAGCAGCTTGGTCGGCGGGGAGCCAGTGGGCACAGATACGCAGTATTTT. As protein: CASSLVGGEPVGTDTQYF.